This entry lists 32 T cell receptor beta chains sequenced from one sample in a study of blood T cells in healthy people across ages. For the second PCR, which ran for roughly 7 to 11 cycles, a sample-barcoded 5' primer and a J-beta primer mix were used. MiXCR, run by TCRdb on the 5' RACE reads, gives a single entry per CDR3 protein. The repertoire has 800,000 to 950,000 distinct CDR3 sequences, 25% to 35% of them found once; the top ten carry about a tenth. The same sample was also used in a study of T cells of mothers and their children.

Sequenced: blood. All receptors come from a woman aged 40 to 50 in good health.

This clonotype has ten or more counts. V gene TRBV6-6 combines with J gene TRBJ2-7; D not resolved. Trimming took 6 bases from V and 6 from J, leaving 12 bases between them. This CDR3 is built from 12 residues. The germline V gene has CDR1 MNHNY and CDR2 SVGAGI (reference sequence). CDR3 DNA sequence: TGTGCCAGCAGGACGAGATCCGCCGAGCAGTACTTC. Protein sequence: CASRTRSAEQYF.

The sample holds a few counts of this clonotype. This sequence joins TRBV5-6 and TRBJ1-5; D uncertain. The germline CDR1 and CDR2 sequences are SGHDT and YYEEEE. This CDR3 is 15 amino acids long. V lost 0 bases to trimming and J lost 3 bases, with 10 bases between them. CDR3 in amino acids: CASSLGGRVNQPQHF. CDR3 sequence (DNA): TGTGCCAGCAGCTTGGGTGGGCGGGTCAATCAGCCCCAGCATTTT.

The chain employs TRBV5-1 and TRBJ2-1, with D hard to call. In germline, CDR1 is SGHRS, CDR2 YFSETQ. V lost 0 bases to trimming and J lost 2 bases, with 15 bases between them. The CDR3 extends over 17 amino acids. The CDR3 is CASSLGPPPVAYNEQFF. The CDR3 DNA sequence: TGCGCCAGCAGCTTGGGGCCTCCGCCCGTTGCCTACAATGAGCAGTTCTTC.

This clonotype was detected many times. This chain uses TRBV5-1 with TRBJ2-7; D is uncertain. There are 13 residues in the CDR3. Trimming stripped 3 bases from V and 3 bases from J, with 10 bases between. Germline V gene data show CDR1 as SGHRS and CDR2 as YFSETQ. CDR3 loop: CASSSTVNYEQYF. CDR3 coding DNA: TGCGCCAGCAGCTCTACAGTCAACTACGAGCAGTACTTC.

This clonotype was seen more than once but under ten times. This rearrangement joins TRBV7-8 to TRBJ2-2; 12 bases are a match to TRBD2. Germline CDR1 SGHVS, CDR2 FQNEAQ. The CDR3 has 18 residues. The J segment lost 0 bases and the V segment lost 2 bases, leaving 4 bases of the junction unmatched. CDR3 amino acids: CASSLLLAGGPNTGELFF. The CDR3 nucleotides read TGTGCCAGCAGCTTATTACTAGCGGGGGGTCCGAACACCGGGGAGCTGTTTTTT.

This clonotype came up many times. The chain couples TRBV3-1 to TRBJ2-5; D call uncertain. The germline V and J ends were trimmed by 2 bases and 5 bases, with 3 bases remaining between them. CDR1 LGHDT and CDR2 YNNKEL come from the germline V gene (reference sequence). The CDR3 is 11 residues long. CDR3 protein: CASSQMETQYF. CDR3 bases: TGTGCCAGCAGCCAAATGGAGACCCAGTACTTC.

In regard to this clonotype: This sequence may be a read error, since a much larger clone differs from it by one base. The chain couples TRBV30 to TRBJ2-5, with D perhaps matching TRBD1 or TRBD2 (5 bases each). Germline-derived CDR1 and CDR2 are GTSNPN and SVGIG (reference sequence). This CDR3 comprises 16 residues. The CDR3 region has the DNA TGTGCCTGGAGTGTTGGCTCCTACGAGGGGCAAGAGACCCGGTACTTC. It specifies CAWSVGSYEGQETRYF.

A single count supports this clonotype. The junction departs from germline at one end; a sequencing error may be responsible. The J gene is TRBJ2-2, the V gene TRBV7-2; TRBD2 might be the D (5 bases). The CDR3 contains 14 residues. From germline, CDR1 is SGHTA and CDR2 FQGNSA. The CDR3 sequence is CASSLWELTGEQFF. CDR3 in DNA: TGTGCCAGCAGCTTATGGGAGCTAACCGGGGAGCAGTTTTTT.

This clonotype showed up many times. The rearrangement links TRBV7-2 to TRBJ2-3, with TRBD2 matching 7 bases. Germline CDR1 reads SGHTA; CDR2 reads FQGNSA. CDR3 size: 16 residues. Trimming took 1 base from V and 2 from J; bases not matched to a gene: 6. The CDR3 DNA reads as TGTGCCAGCAGCTTAGGGGGACTACCCAACACAGATACGCAGTATTTT. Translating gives CASSLGGLPNTDTQYF.

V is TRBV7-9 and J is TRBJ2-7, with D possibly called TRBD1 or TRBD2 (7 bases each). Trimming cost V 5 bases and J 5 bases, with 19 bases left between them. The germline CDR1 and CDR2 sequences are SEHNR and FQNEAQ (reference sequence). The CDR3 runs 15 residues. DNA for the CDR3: TGTGCCAGCAGCAAAAGGACAGGTGGGGGGGACGAGCAGTACTTC. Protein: CASSKRTGGGDEQYF.

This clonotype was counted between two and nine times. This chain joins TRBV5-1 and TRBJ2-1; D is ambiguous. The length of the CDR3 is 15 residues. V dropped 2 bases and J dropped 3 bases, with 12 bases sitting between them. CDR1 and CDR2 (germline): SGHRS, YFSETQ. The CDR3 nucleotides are TGCGCCAGCAGCTTCCCGCGGAACGACTACAATGAGCAGTTCTTC. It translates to CASSFPRNDYNEQFF.

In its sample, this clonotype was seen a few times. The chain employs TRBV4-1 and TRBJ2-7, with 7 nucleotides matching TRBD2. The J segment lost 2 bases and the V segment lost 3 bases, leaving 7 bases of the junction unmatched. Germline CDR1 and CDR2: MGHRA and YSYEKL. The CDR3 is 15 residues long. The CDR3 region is CASSQGGTLTYEQYF. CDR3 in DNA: TGCGCCAGCAGCCAGGGGGGGACCCTAACCTACGAGCAGTACTTC.

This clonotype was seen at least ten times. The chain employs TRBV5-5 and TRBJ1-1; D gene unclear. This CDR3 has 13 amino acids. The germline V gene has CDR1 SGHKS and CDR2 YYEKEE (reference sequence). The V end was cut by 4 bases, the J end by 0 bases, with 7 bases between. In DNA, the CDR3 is TGTGCCAGCAGCCCCCCAATGAACACTGAAGCTTTCTTT. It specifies CASSPPMNTEAFF.

The CDR3 protein is CASSLGGRRNSEQYF. Here the CDR3 DNA reads TGTGCCAGCAGCTTAGGCGGGCGACGCAATAGCGAGCAGTACTTC. This sequence joins TRBV7-2 and TRBJ2-7; D is possibly TRBD2 (5 bases). CDR1 and CDR2 (germline): SGHTA, FQGNSA. This CDR3 is built from 15 residues. With 1 base removed from V and 6 bases from J, the gap between germline ends came to 16 bases.

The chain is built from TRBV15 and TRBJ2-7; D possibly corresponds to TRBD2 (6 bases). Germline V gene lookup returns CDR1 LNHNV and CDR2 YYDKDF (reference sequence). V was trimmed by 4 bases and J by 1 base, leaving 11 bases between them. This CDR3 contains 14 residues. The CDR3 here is CATSTEGLSYEQYF. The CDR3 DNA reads TGTGCCACCAGCACAGAGGGACTTTCCTACGAGCAGTACTTC.

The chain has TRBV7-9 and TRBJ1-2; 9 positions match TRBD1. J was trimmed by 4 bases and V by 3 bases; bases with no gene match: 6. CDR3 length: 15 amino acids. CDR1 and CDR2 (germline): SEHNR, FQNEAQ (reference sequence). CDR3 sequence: CASSLRSTGGYGYTF. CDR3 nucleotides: TGTGCCAGCAGCTTGCGATCGACAGGGGGCTATGGCTACACCTTC.

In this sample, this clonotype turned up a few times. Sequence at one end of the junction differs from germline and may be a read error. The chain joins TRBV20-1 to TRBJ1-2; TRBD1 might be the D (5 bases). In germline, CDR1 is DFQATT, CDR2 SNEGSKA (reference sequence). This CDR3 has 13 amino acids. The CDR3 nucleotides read TGCAGTGCCAGAGAGGGGACTAACTATGGCTACACCTTC. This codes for CSAREGTNYGYTF.

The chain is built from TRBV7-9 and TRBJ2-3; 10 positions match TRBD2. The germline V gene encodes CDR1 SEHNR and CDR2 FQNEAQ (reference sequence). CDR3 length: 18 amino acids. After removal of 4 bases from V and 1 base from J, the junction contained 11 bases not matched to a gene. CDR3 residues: CASSSRLAGAPGTDTQYF. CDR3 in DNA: TGTGCCAGCAGCTCCCGCCTAGCGGGGGCCCCTGGCACAGATACGCAGTATTTT.

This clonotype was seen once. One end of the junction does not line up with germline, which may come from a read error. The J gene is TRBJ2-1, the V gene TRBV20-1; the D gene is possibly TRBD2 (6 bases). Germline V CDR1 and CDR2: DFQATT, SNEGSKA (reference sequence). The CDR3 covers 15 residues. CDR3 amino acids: CSVRDLRGTDNEQFF. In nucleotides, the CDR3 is TGCAGTGTTAGAGATCTACGGGGGACCGACAATGAGCAGTTCTTC.

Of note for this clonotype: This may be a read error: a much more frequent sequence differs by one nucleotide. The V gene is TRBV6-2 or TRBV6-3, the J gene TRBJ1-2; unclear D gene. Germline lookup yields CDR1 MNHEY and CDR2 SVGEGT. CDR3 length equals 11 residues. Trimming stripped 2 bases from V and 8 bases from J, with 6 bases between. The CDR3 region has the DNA TGTGCCAGCAGTTACAGGAGAGGCTACACCTTC. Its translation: CASSYRRGYTF.

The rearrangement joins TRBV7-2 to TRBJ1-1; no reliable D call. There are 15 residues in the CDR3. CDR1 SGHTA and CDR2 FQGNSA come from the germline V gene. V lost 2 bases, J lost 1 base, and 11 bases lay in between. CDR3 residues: CASSLTHLRNTEAFF. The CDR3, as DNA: TGTGCCAGCAGCTTAACCCACCTTCGGAACACTGAAGCTTTCTTT.

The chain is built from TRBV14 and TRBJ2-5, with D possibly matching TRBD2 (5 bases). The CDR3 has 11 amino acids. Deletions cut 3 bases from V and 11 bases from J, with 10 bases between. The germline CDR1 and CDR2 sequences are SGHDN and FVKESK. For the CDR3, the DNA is TGTGCCAGCAGCCACGCGGGTGAGCAGTACTTC. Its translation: CASSHAGEQYF.

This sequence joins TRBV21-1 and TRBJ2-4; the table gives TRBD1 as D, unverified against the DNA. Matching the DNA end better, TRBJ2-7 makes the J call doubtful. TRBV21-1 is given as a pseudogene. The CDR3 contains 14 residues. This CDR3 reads CASSCGHYIYEQYF. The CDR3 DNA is TGTGCCAGCAGTTGTGGACACTATATCTACGAGCAGTACTTC.

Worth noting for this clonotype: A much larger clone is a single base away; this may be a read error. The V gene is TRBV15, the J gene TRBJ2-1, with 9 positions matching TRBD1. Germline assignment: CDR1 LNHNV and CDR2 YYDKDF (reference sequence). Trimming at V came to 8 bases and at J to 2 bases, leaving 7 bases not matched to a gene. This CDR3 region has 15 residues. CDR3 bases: TGTGCCACCGGCGAAGGGACAGGGCCCTACAATGAGCAGTTCTTC. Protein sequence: CATGEGTGPYNEQFF.

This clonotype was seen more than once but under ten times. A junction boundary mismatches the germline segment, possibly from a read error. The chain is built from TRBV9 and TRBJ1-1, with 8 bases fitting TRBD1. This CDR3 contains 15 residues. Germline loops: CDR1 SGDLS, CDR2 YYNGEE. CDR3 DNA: TGTGTCAGCAGCGCCTTACAGGGGGTGAACACTGAAGCTTTCTTT. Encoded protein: CVSSALQGVNTEAFF.

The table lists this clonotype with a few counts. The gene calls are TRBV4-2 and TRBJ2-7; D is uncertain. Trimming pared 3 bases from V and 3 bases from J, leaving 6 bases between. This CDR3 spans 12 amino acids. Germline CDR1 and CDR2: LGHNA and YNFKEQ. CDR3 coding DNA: TGTGCCAGCAGCCACGGTAACTACGAGCAGTACTTC. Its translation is CASSHGNYEQYF.

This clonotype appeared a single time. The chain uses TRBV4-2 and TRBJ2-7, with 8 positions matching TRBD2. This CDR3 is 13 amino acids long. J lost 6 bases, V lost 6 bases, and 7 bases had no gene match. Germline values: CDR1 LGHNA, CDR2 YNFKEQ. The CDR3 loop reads CASSGTRSGEQYF. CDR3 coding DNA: TGTGCCAGCAGTGGGACTAGATCTGGCGAGCAGTACTTC.

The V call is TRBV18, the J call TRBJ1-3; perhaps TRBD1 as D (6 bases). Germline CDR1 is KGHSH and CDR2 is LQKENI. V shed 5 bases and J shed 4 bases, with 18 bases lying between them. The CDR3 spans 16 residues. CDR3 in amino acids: CASSADGGRSGNTIYF. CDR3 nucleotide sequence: TGTGCCAGCTCAGCGGACGGGGGGCGTTCGGGAAACACCATATATTTT. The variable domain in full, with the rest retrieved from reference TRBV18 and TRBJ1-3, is NAGVMQNPRHLVRRRGQEARLRCSPMKGHSHVYWYRQLPEEGLKFMVYLQKENIIDESGMPKERFSAEFPKEGPSILRIQQVVRGDSAAYFCASSADGGRSGNTIYFGEGSWLTVV.

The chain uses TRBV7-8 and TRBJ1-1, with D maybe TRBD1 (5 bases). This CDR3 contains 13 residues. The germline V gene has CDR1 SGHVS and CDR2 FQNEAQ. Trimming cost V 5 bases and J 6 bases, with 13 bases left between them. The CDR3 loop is CASSPGVGAEAFF. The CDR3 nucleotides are TGTGCCAGCAGCCCAGGTGTGGGGGCTGAAGCTTTCTTT.

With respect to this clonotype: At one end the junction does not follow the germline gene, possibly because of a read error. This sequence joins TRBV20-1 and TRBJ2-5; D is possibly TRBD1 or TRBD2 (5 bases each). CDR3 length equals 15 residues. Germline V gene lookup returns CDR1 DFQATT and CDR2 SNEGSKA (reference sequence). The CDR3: CSAVPAAGRVGTHYF. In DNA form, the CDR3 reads TGCAGTGCTGTCCCAGCAGCAGGGCGGGTGGGGACCCATTACTTC.

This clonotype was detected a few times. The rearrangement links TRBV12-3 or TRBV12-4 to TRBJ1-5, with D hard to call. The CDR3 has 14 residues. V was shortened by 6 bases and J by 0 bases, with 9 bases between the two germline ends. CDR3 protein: CASSWSNSNQPQHF. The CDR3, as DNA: TGTGCCAGCAGCTGGAGCAATAGCAATCAGCCCCAGCATTTT.

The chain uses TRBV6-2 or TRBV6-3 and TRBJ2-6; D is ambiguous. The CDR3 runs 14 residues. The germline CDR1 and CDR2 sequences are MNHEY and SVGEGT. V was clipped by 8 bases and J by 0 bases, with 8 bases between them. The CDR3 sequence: CASGDFSGANVLTF. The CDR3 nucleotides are TGTGCCAGCGGGGATTTCTCTGGGGCCAACGTCCTGACTTTC.